The rows below give T cell receptor beta chains drawn from one sample of a study of shared clonotypes between healthy human individuals. The table came from immunoSEQ multiplex PCR; TCRdb's copy has only in-frame clones and leaves some out. This repertoire shows approximately 2.5 million clones, roughly 93% found once; its top ten account for 0.36%. Sequencing used naive CD4+ T cells from PBMCs. These receptors all come from a man younger than 35 in good health. Some clones in this sample may be carry-over from other donors' samples. CDR3s include the opening cysteine and the closing phenylalanine or tryptophan. A D gene is named only where the DNA matches it firmly.

TRBJ2-3 - TRBV6-1 14 CASSEVGQADTQYF
TRBJ1-1 - TRBV2 14 CASRETTADPEAFF
TRBJ1-2 - TRBV2 16 CASSEALTSGNYGYTF
- TRBD2 TRBV6-1 15 CASSVALAGSYEQYF
TRBJ2-7 - TRBV6-6 14 CASSYSIRIEEQYF
TRBJ2-7 TRBD1 TRBV9 15 CASSVGTGVSYEQYF
TRBJ1-2 - TRBV7-3 13 CASSLIGGHGYTF
TRBJ2-1 - TRBV5-1 15 CASSISPGSYNEQFF
TRBJ2-1 - TRBV7-9 16 CASSLGRASSYNEQFF
TRBJ2-2 TRBD1 TRBV5-1 16 CASSYAGQANTGELFF
TRBJ2-3 - TRBV28 15 CASSNTGLETDTQYF
TRBJ1-1 - TRBV5-4 13 CASSLHWNTEAFF
TRBJ1-5 - TRBV6-1 16 CASSEVRGRINQPQHF
TRBJ2-3 - TRBV5-1 12 CASSLASDTQYF
TRBJ2-5 TRBD2 TRBV7-3 14 CASSLAGGRETQYF
TRBJ2-7 - TRBV29-1 12 CSVGGGVHEQYF
TRBJ1-3 TRBD1 TRBV5-4 18 CASSPRSPGQGSGNTIYF
TRBJ2-7 TRBD2 TRBV5-1 16 CASSATGLAVSYEQYF
TRBJ1-5 - TRBV19 13 CASSTDGNQPQHF
TRBJ2-7 - TRBV4-1 15 CASSRTTAISYEQYF
TRBJ2-5 - TRBV12-5 15 CASGPGSGDQETQYF
TRBJ2-1 - TRBV7-8 16 CASSSDRKGSYNEQFF
TRBJ2-6 TRBD1 TRBV9 16 CASSAKGGTGANVLTF
TRBJ2-1 - TRBV5-1 15 CASSLGYTTYNEQFF
TRBJ2-7 TRBD1 TRBV6-5 15 CASSYTGTGYYEQYF
TRBJ1-2 - TRBV27 12 CASTETRPGYTF
TRBJ1-2 - TRBV7-9 18 CASSLEKPRGTVIGGYTF
TRBJ1-1 - TRBV28 14 CASSLAFRGTEAFF
TRBJ2-1 - TRBV29-1 12 CSVELRHNEQFF
TRBJ2-2 - TRBV2 15 CASSLVGAATGELFF
TRBJ2-3 - TRBV7-2 14 CASSVAPGLDTQYF
TRBJ1-4 - TRBV14 15 CASSQQGTTNEKLFF
TRBJ1-1 - TRBV4-1 12 CASSQQGTEAFF
TRBJ2-2 TRBD2 TRBV6-6 13 CASQSGRGGELFF
TRBJ2-7 TRBD1 TRBV5-3 15 CARSSGTGGKYEQYF
TRBJ2-1 TRBD2 TRBV2 12 CASSQLAGPQFF
TRBJ1-3 - TRBV7-2 13 CASSPLRGNTIYF
TRBJ1-5 TRBD1 TRBV11-2 13 CASSLTGDQPQHF
TRBJ2-2 - TRBV7-9 15 CASSLAVQNTGELFF
TRBJ2-5 TRBD1 TRBV7-3 13 CASSSRDRETQYF
TRBJ2-7 - TRBV6-5 14 CASSQTGTRNEQYF
TRBJ1-2 TRBD1 TRBV18 14 CASSPLGTETYYTF
TRBJ1-3 TRBD1 TRBV11-2 16 CASSFMQGANGNTIYF
TRBJ2-7 - TRBV19 13 CASSIGRVYEQYF
TRBJ2-5 - TRBV19 10 CARGRETQYF